This T cell receptor beta chain originates from a study of T cell responses to AZD1222 COVID-19 vaccine. V gave up 9 bases and J gave up 2 bases, with 14 bases separating them. Germline CDR1 LNHDA, CDR2 SQIVND (reference sequence). The CDR3 spans 13 residues. Comments on this clone: Antigen unknown.

Libraries were prepared by immunoSEQ multiplex PCR; TCRdb keeps only in-frame clonotypes and omits some of them. This table has tens of thousands of clones, 80% appearing once. Findings and caveats of the study: Recipients of two AZD1222 doses showed rising Spike-specific TCR breadth and depth.

The V call is TRBV19, the J call TRBJ2-7, with a tentative D call TRBD1 (6 bases). Sequencing used peripheral blood, obtained 28 days after the second AZD1222 dose. This sequence originates from an adult who received the AZD1222 COVID-19 vaccine. The CDR3 DNA is TGTGCCAGCCGGGACACCGCAACCTACGAGCAGTACTTC. It yields the protein CASRDTATYEQYF. The full variable domain, its missing parts supplied by reference TRBV19 and TRBJ2-7, is DGGITQSPKYLFRKEGQNVTLSCEQNLNHDAMYWYRQDPGQGLRLIYYSQIVNDFQKGDIAEGYSVSREKKESFPLTVTSAQKNPTAFYLCASRDTATYEQYFGPGTRLTVT.